One and the same sample provided the 26 T cell receptor beta chains below, sequenced in a study of T-cell reconstitution after alpha-beta-depleted transplantation in children. A TCRbeta library incorporating unique molecular identifiers was prepared. MiXCR, run by TCRdb on the PCR reads, gives a single entry per CDR3 protein. Of some 830,000 distinct CDR3 sequences listed, around 15% are singletons. The material was PBMCs, mostly from graft donor cells, obtained 360 days after TCRalphabeta/CD19-depleted stem cell transplant. The receptors derive from a male patient aged 10-17 years who had a stem cell transplant for acute lymphoblastic leukemia, so the T cells may come from the graft donor.

In the case of this clonotype: The CDR3 end shows no conserved phenylalanine or tryptophan, and so a read error is likely. The V and J genes are TRBV7-2 and TRBJ2-1; D is unresolved. Germline V CDR1 and CDR2: SGHTA, FQGNSA. This CDR3 region has 10 residues. Trimming removed 0 bases from V and 9 bases from J, with 0 bases in between. The CDR3 bases are TGTGCCAGCAGCTTAGCTGAGCAGTTCTCC. Translated: CASSLAEQFS.

This clonotype has only a few counts. This sequence joins TRBV5-1 and TRBJ2-7, with D possibly TRBD2 on 5 matching bases. CDR1 SGHRS and CDR2 YFSETQ come from the germline V gene. Trimming stripped 4 bases from V and 3 bases from J, with 14 bases between. The CDR3 has 14 residues. Here the CDR3 reads CASSGGWQVYEQYF. In nucleotides, the CDR3 is TGCGCCAGCAGCGGAGGTTGGCAGGTCTACGAGCAGTACTTC.

The chain links TRBV2 to TRBJ1-2; the D gene is possibly TRBD1 (5 bases). V was pared by 10 bases and J by 5 bases, with 23 bases between. Germline CDR1 reads SNHLY; CDR2 reads FYNNEI. CDR3 length equals 15 residues. This chain's CDR3 is CAIQGPGKNRYGYTF. The CDR3 DNA sequence: TGTGCCATCCAGGGACCCGGTAAAAATCGGTATGGCTACACCTTC.

In this sample, this clonotype turned up a few times. The chain carries TRBV18 and TRBJ1-2, with 9 bases identical to TRBD1. The germline gives CDR1 KGHSH, CDR2 LQKENI. This CDR3 region has 13 residues. With 3 bases clipped from V and 7 bases from J, the junction kept 3 bases outside the gene matches. This CDR3 reads CASSPGQGRGYTF. The CDR3 DNA follows: TGTGCCAGCTCACCGGGACAGGGCCGTGGCTACACCTTC.

V and J are TRBV29-1 and TRBJ2-1; no definite D call. Germline assignment: CDR1 SQVTM and CDR2 ANQGSEA. The CDR3 covers 13 residues. V gave up 6 bases and J gave up 2 bases, with 11 bases separating them. Here the CDR3 reads CSVYRKTYNEQFF. The CDR3, as DNA: TGCAGCGTATACAGAAAAACCTACAATGAGCAGTTCTTC.

V gene TRBV5-1 combines with J gene TRBJ2-7, with 7 positions matching TRBD1. Losses at the gene ends were 4 bases for V and 4 bases for J; bases not matched to a gene: 11. The CDR3 covers 15 residues. Germline CDR1 reads SGHRS; CDR2 reads YFSETQ. This CDR3 is CASSHYGTDLYEQYF. Here the CDR3 DNA reads TGCGCCAGCAGCCACTACGGGACAGATTTATACGAGCAGTACTTC.

The chain employs TRBV20-1 and TRBJ2-5; a weak D match, TRBD2 (5 bases). V gave up 3 bases and J gave up 2 bases, with 10 bases separating them. This CDR3 spans 13 amino acids. Germline values: CDR1 DFQATT, CDR2 SNEGSKA (reference sequence). This chain's CDR3 is CSASGRIQETQYF. The CDR3 nucleotides read TGCAGTGCTAGTGGGAGAATTCAAGAGACCCAGTACTTC.

The chain combines TRBV12-3 or TRBV12-4 with TRBJ2-7, with D possibly TRBD1 on 5 matching bases. The CDR3 is made up of 14 amino acids. The V and J ends lost 3 bases and 0 bases respectively, with 9 bases between them. Here the CDR3 DNA reads TGTGCCAGCAGTTTTTGGGGCGACTCCTACGAGCAGTACTTC. This translates into CASSFWGDSYEQYF.

The chain employs TRBV19 and TRBJ2-3, with TRBD2 matching over 11 bases. The CDR3 is made up of 15 amino acids. Per germline, CDR1 LNHDA and CDR2 SQIVND (reference sequence). With V trimmed by 6 bases and J by 4 bases, 6 bases remained unmatched. The chain's CDR3 is CASSLLAGVSDTQYF. For the CDR3, the DNA is TGTGCCAGTAGCCTACTAGCGGGAGTCTCAGATACGCAGTATTTT.

This clonotype was detected a few times. J is TRBJ1-4 and V is TRBV7-9; TRBD1 matches at 7 bases. This CDR3 is built from 14 residues. Germline lookup yields CDR1 SEHNR and CDR2 FQNEAQ (reference sequence). The ends lost 7 bases at V and 8 bases at J; junction bases unmatched: 10. CDR3 DNA: TGTGCCAGCACCCAGAGACAGGGCGAGGAAAAACTGTTTTTT. Protein product: CASTQRQGEEKLFF.

Only a few counts were recorded for this clonotype. The rearrangement links TRBV5-1 to TRBJ2-3; TRBD1 is a possible D gene (5 bases). The V end lost 3 bases, the J end lost 6 bases, and 14 bases lay between the germline ends. This CDR3 region has 14 residues. Germline V gene lookup returns CDR1 SGHRS and CDR2 YFSETQ. CDR3 residues: CASSSVGKGDTQYF. The DNA for the CDR3 is TGCGCCAGCAGCTCGGTCGGAAAGGGGGATACGCAGTATTTT.

CDR3 in DNA: TGTGCCAGCAGCCAAGGCATTACGGGGCGCGGCTACACCTTC. It translates to CASSQGITGRGYTF. The J gene is TRBJ1-2, the V gene TRBV3-1, with D possibly TRBD1 on 5 matching bases. CDR3 length: 14 residues. Trimming took off 1 base at V and 8 bases at J, with 14 bases between the two ends. In germline, CDR1 is LGHDT, CDR2 YNNKEL (reference sequence).

The gene calls are TRBV11-1 and TRBJ2-7, with 11 bases identical to TRBD1. Germline CDR1 and CDR2: SGHAT and FQDESV (reference sequence). Trimming cost V 5 bases and J 0 bases; bases outside gene matches: 15. The CDR3 totals 19 residues. The chain's CDR3 is CASSVPGQGGMKGSYEQYF. CDR3 in DNA: TGTGCCAGCAGCGTCCCGGGACAGGGGGGCATGAAGGGCTCCTACGAGCAGTACTTC.

This clonotype has at least ten counts. The chain is built from TRBV27 and TRBJ2-7; 8 positions agree with TRBD2. The CDR3 has 14 residues. V gave up 5 bases and J gave up 4 bases; unmatched junction bases: 7. CDR1 MNHEY and CDR2 SMNVEV come from the germline V gene (reference sequence). The CDR3 coding sequence is TGTGCCAGCAGTATCACTAGCGGAGATTACGAGCAGTACTTC. It yields the protein CASSITSGDYEQYF.

The chain joins TRBV10-1 to TRBJ2-5; TRBD2 matches at 11 bases. The trim removed 6 bases at V and 2 bases at J, leaving 11 bases unmatched. The CDR3 runs to 17 residues. Germline V lookup: CDR1 WNHNN, CDR2 SYGVQD (reference sequence). Here the CDR3 reads CASSPTRLAGRQETQYF. As DNA, the CDR3 is TGCGCCAGCAGCCCGACGAGACTAGCGGGGAGACAAGAGACCCAGTACTTC.

The chain has TRBV3-1 and TRBJ1-1, with a possible D match to TRBD1 (6 bases). The CDR3 length is 16 residues. Trimming took off 2 bases at V and 5 bases at J, with 18 bases between the two ends. Germline CDR1 and CDR2: LGHDT and YNNKEL (reference sequence). CDR3 in amino acids: CASSQRAEGGWTEAFF. In nucleotides, the CDR3 is TGTGCCAGCAGCCAACGCGCGGAGGGGGGGTGGACTGAAGCTTTCTTT.

This clonotype was found many times. This sequence joins TRBV28 and TRBJ1-1; no clear D gene. The CDR3 sequence is 11 residues long. Per germline, CDR1 MDHEN and CDR2 SYDVKM. The germline V and J ends were trimmed by 6 bases and 2 bases, with 4 bases remaining between them. DNA of the CDR3: TGTGCCAGCAGAGTAAACACTGAAGCTTTCTTT. Its translation: CASRVNTEAFF.

The table lists this clonotype with a few counts. The chain links TRBV5-1 to TRBJ2-1; 7 bases line up with TRBD2. The V segment lost 3 bases and the J segment 10 bases; nucleotides outside the gene matches: 4. Germline V gives CDR1 SGHRS, CDR2 YFSETQ. The length of the CDR3 is 12 residues. This CDR3 is CASSYGRREQFF. DNA for the CDR3: TGCGCCAGCAGCTACGGGAGGCGGGAGCAGTTCTTC.

J is TRBJ1-2 and V is TRBV3-1, with D perhaps matching TRBD1 (5 bases). Trimming removed 0 bases from V and 4 bases from J, with 12 bases in between. Germline CDR1 LGHDT, CDR2 YNNKEL (reference sequence). This CDR3 spans 15 amino acids. In DNA, the CDR3 is TGTGCCAGCAGCCAAGACAGGGAAGCGGGCTATGGCTACACCTTC. Residues: CASSQDREAGYGYTF.

This clonotype was counted between two and nine times. This chain links TRBV12-3 or TRBV12-4 with TRBJ2-1, with D tentatively TRBD1 (6 bases). V lost 3 bases and J lost 5, with 14 bases in between. The CDR3 consists of 15 residues. The CDR3 spells CASSFKGQVHNEQFF. The CDR3 region has the DNA TGTGCCAGCAGTTTTAAGGGACAAGTCCACAATGAGCAGTTCTTC.

A few counts support this clonotype. The CDR3: CAISEPGGVYNEQFF. The CDR3 region has the DNA TGTGCCATCAGTGAGCCCGGGGGGGTCTACAATGAGCAGTTCTTC. The chain links TRBV10-3 to TRBJ2-1; the match to TRBD2 covers 8 bases. V trimming: 2 bases; J trimming: 3 bases; junction bases outside the gene matches: 3. CDR1 and CDR2 from the germline V gene are ENHRY and SYGVKD. The CDR3 is 15 residues long.

This clonotype appeared many times. The chain is built from TRBV5-1 and TRBJ1-2; maybe TRBD1 (6 bases). The V end was cut by 4 bases, the J end by 6 bases, with 16 bases between. The CDR3 runs to 14 residues. CDR1 is SGHRS, CDR2 YFSETQ, per germline. The chain's CDR3 is CASSHAGQPNGYTF. CDR3 DNA sequence: TGCGCCAGCAGCCATGCCGGACAGCCCAATGGCTACACCTTC.

The genes are TRBV7-8 and TRBJ1-6; D unclear. Germline V CDR1 and CDR2: SGHVS, FQNEAQ. V was pared by 5 bases and J by 7 bases, with 12 bases between. This CDR3 contains 14 residues. The CDR3 nucleotides are TGTGCCAGCAGCCCTACCGTTGGGAATTCACCCCTCCACTTT. The encoded protein is CASSPTVGNSPLHF. Full variable domain (missing parts from reference TRBV7-8 and TRBJ1-6): GAGVSQSPRYKVAKRGQDVALRCDPISGHVSLFWYQQALGQGPEFLTYFQNEAQLDKSGLPSDRFFAERPEGSVSTLKIQRTQQEDSAVYLCASSPTVGNSPLHFGNGTRLTVT.

This clonotype was detected ten times or more. V gene TRBV5-1 combines with J gene TRBJ2-1; D is undetermined. The CDR3 runs 14 residues. The germline V and J ends were trimmed by 1 base and 5 bases, with 10 bases remaining between them. CDR1 and CDR2 from the germline V gene are SGHRS and YFSETQ. The CDR3 loop is CASSLTRPNNEQFF. CDR3 sequence (DNA): TGCGCCAGCAGCTTGACAAGGCCCAACAATGAGCAGTTCTTC.

V and J are TRBV5-1 and TRBJ1-2; D not resolved. The V gene's germline CDR1 is SGHRS and CDR2 YFSETQ. This CDR3 is 13 amino acids long. The V end lost 4 bases, the J end lost 8 bases, and 15 bases lay between the germline ends. CDR3 region: CASSQTWSGGYTF. CDR3 bases: TGCGCCAGCAGCCAGACGTGGTCCGGCGGCTACACCTTC.

There are a few counts of this clonotype. The CDR3: CASSSPGLAGVTQYF. CDR3 coding DNA: TGCGCCAGCAGCTCACCGGGACTAGCGGGAGTTACGCAGTATTTT. The chain carries TRBV5-1 and TRBJ2-3; 14 nucleotides agree with TRBD2. The V and J ends lost 3 bases and 8 bases, in that order; junction bases with no gene match: 5. Germline values: CDR1 SGHRS, CDR2 YFSETQ. The CDR3 totals 15 residues.